This T cell receptor (beta chain) was found in a study of T cells in Graves' hyperthyroidism and ophthalmopathy. With 1 base clipped from V and 0 bases from J, the junction kept 11 bases outside the gene matches. CDR3 length: 18 amino acids. Germline V gene data show CDR1 as SQVTM and CDR2 as ANQGSEA. Amplification yielded TCR beta CDR3 regions, with RNA transcripts as the source. HTBI primers drove first-round RT-PCR of the TCR CDR3. TCRdb re-derived calls from the multiplex PCR reads in MiXCR, one entry per CDR3 protein. The table lists roughly 580,000 distinct CDR3 sequences, 14% of them singletons, with about 5.8% in the top ten.

The origin of this receptor is a woman aged 25 to 39 with Graves' hyperthyroidism that later progressed to Graves' ophthalmopathy. Sample: blood. The chain has TRBV29-1 and TRBJ2-1, with 8 bases aligning to TRBD2. The CDR3 protein is CSVEGELAASSSYNEQFF. For the CDR3, the DNA is TGCAGCGTTGAAGGAGAACTAGCGGCCTCGAGCTCCTACAATGAGCAGTTCTTC.